Given below is one T cell receptor beta chain in context. In blood CD8+ and CD4+ T cells, TCR beta underwent sequencing. The record originates from a study of CD8 T cells in Susac syndrome. RNA was extracted with the RNeasy kit, and a quantity of 0.5 to 1 ug was reverse transcribed using random hexamers. TCRdb recomputed calls from the immunoSEQ multiplex PCR reads with MiXCR, one row per CDR3 protein. The sample contains about 180,000 distinct CDR3 sequences, about 94% of which appear only once. The CDR3 is 15 amino acids. The ends lost 6 bases at V and 7 bases at J; junction bases unmatched: 12. Sequencing used CD4+ T cells from PBMCs. The sequence was obtained from a human donor with multiple sclerosis. The rearrangement joins TRBV12-3 or TRBV12-4 to TRBJ1-5; 7 bases are a match to TRBD1. This chain's CDR3 is CASSLTGAGEQPQHF. The CDR3 region has the DNA TGTGCCAGCAGCCTTACAGGGGCCGGGGAACAGCCCCAGCATTTT.